One and the same sample provided the 8 T cell receptor beta chains below, sequenced in a study of blood T cell repertoires in COVID-19. Produced via immunoSEQ multiplex PCR; TCRdb's table is partial and in-frame only. The sample records 200,000 to 250,000 clones, almost 90% being singletons. The material sequenced was peripheral blood. These receptor sequences come from an elderly man with acute or convalescent COVID-19.

The chain is built from TRBV7-6 and TRBJ2-1; 11 bases are shared with TRBD1. The trim removed 5 bases at V and 0 bases at J, leaving 3 bases unmatched. Germline CDR1 SGHVS, CDR2 FNYEAQ. The CDR3 runs 16 residues. The CDR3 DNA is TGTGCCAGCAGCCCGGGGACAGGGGGCTCCTACAATGAGCAGTTCTTC. Its protein product is CASSPGTGGSYNEQFF.

The V and J genes are TRBV18 and TRBJ2-1, with D possibly matching TRBD2 (6 bases). V lost 3 bases, J lost 7 bases, and 13 bases lay in between. CDR1 and CDR2 from the germline V gene are KGHSH and LQKENI. This CDR3 contains 14 residues. Written as DNA, the CDR3 is TGTGCCAGCTCACCTTGGCTAGCGAGTAATGAGCAGTTCTTC. Translated: CASSPWLASNEQFF.

V is TRBV7-9 and J is TRBJ1-2, with 8 bases matching TRBD1. The CDR3 has 15 residues. CDR1 and CDR2 (germline): SEHNR, FQNEAQ (reference sequence). The V segment lost 10 bases and the J segment 7 bases; nucleotides outside the gene matches: 17. The CDR3 DNA sequence: TGTGCCACTAAGGGACCACAGGGGGTTATTTTTGGCTACACCTTC. Translated, it gives CATKGPQGVIFGYTF.

The chain is built from TRBV7-6 and TRBJ2-2; 9 nucleotides line up with TRBD1. The germline gives CDR1 SGHVS, CDR2 FNYEAQ. V trimming: 6 bases; J trimming: 1 base; junction bases outside the gene matches: 3. The CDR3 length is 15 residues. This CDR3 reads CASSPGQGNTGELFF. For the CDR3, the DNA is TGTGCCAGCAGTCCGGGACAGGGGAACACCGGGGAGCTGTTTTTT.

The gene calls are TRBV13 and TRBJ2-1, with TRBD1 matching 9 bases. The CDR3 loop spans 11 amino acids. Germline V lookup: CDR1 PRHDT, CDR2 FYEKMQ (reference sequence). V shed 4 bases, J shed 14 bases, and the junction held 3 bases outside the gene matches. CDR3: CASSSTGGEFF. In DNA, the CDR3 is TGTGCCAGCAGCTCTACAGGGGGCGAGTTCTTC.

V gene TRBV10-3 combines with J gene TRBJ1-5, with D possibly being TRBD1 (5 bases). The CDR3 runs to 14 residues. The germline V gene has CDR1 ENHRY and CDR2 SYGVKD. V was cut by 10 bases and J by 7 bases, with 20 bases left in between. This CDR3 reads CATGFGGVRQPQHF. The CDR3 nucleotides read TGTGCCACCGGATTTGGGGGGGTAAGGCAGCCCCAGCATTTT.

In this sample, this clone turned up once. The chain links TRBV18 to TRBJ1-1, with 7 bases identical to TRBD1. Germline V gene lookup returns CDR1 KGHSH and CDR2 LQKENI. The CDR3 runs to 13 residues. V lost 0 bases to trimming and J lost 7 bases; unmatched junction nucleotides: 2. The CDR3 is CASSPPGQLEAFF. The DNA for the CDR3 is TGTGCCAGCTCACCACCGGGACAGCTTGAAGCTTTCTTT.

The chain carries TRBV18 and TRBJ2-4; no firm D call. Germline assignment: CDR1 KGHSH and CDR2 LQKENI. This CDR3 is 13 amino acids long. Trimming removed 4 bases at V and 5 bases at J, with 9 bases between. The CDR3 region has the DNA TGTGCCAGCTCACATCCCATTGAAAACATTCAGTACTTC. Protein product: CASSHPIENIQYF.